One and the same sample provided the 7 T cell receptor beta chains below, sequenced in a study of OX40 agonist ivuxolimab in advanced cancers. TCRdb's copy holds only in-frame clones and misses some; the assay was immunoSEQ multiplex PCR. The sample gives some 87,000 clones, around nine tenths of which show up once; more than 0.35% is in the top ten. This specimen was CD4+ or CD8+ T cells sorted from blood, taken in a trial of the OX40 agonist ivuxolimab. The receptor source for this set is an adult with an advanced solid tumor such as melanoma, head and neck, liver or kidney cancer.

The chain has TRBV4-3 and TRBJ1-4; D possibly corresponds to TRBD1 (5 bases). The CDR3 length is 16 residues. Germline V CDR1 and CDR2: LGHNA, YSLEER. V shed 2 bases and J shed 4 bases, with 14 bases lying between them. CDR3 nucleotides: TGCGCCAGCAGCCAAAGGGACTCTCGGTTTAATGAAAAACTGTTTTTT. Translating it yields CASSQRDSRFNEKLFF.

This sequence joins TRBV7-2 and TRBJ1-1; the D is unclear. Trimming removed 6 bases from V and 1 base from J, with 15 bases in between. CDR1 and CDR2 (germline): SGHTA, FQGNSA. The CDR3 has 15 amino acids. The CDR3 DNA reads as TGTGCCAGCAGATTTGGCCCCAATTCGAACACTGAAGCTTTCTTT. It yields the protein CASRFGPNSNTEAFF.

This chain links TRBV5-4 with TRBJ1-1; 10 bases are shared with TRBD1. CDR3 length: 17 residues. The trim removed 0 bases at V and 1 base at J, leaving 6 bases unmatched. Germline CDR1 and CDR2: SGHNT and YYREEE (reference sequence). The CDR3 sequence: CASSLARDRGANTEAFF. DNA for the CDR3: TGTGCCAGCAGCTTGGCAAGGGACAGGGGAGCGAACACTGAAGCTTTCTTT.

This chain uses TRBV4-1 with TRBJ1-2; 7 nucleotides line up with TRBD1. The CDR3 loop spans 19 amino acids. J gave up 6 bases and V 0 bases, and 19 bases lay outside the gene matches. The V gene's germline CDR1 is MGHRA and CDR2 YSYEKL. The CDR3: CASSQDYILATGREDGYTF. CDR3 DNA: TGCGCCAGCAGCCAAGACTATATTTTGGCGACAGGGAGGGAGGATGGCTACACCTTC.

The chain employs TRBV28 and TRBJ1-5; 9 positions match TRBD1. The CDR3 extends over 15 amino acids. Per germline, CDR1 MDHEN and CDR2 SYDVKM. V trimming: 8 bases; J trimming: 3 bases; junction bases outside the gene matches: 8. The DNA of the CDR3 is TGTGCCAGCCGACGGGACAGGGAATTCAATCAGCCCCAGCATTTT. This sequence encodes CASRRDREFNQPQHF.

This chain joins TRBV4-2 and TRBJ1-4; D is uncertain. The CDR3 totals 15 residues. Trimming took 0 bases from V and 6 from J, leaving 11 bases between them. Germline V CDR1 and CDR2: LGHNA, YNFKEQ. The CDR3 DNA reads TGTGCCAGCAGCCAAGACGGGCCTCCCTATGAAAAACTGTTTTTT. Translation: CASSQDGPPYEKLFF.

This chain uses TRBV5-1 with TRBJ2-7; the D gene is possibly TRBD2 (6 bases). The CDR3 sequence is 15 residues long. The V gene's germline CDR1 is SGHRS and CDR2 YFSETQ. V lost 0 bases, J lost 3 bases, and 13 bases lay in between. Here the CDR3 DNA reads TGCGCCAGCAGCTTGGCCCCGGGACTGAACTACGAGCAGTACTTC. Its protein product is CASSLAPGLNYEQYF. Complete variable domain (other parts from reference TRBV5-1 and TRBJ2-7): KAGVTQTPRYLIKTRGQQVTLSCSPISGHRSVSWYQQTPGQGLQFLFEYFSETQRNKGNFPGRFSGRQFSNSRSEMNVSTLELGDSALYLCASSLAPGLNYEQYFGPGTRLTVT.